The clone carrying this T cell receptor beta chain was detected ten times or more. The antigen remains unidentified. The sample belongs to a study of T-cell reconstitution after alpha-beta-depleted transplantation in children. Overall study results and limits: At the one-year point after transplant, T-cell counts and TCRbeta diversity were found to come mostly from T cells that had been newly produced. Two months or so post-transplant, alpha-beta T cells reportedly derived from several hundred expanded graft clones. For some patients, TCRbeta diversity was high at day 60 because of recipient T cells and thymic progenitors that survived.

Preparation of the TCRbeta library used unique molecular identifiers. In TCRdb, the PCR reads were re-called with MiXCR into one record per CDR3 protein. Of about 27,000 distinct CDR3 sequences listed, roughly a sixth are singletons. V lost 6 bases and J 8 bases, leaving 17 bases between the germline ends. The CDR3 totals 14 residues. The TCR was taken from a male patient aged 2-9 years who had a stem cell transplant for acute lymphoblastic leukemia, so the T cells may come from the graft donor. The genes are TRBV12-3 or TRBV12-4 and TRBJ2-1; D gene unclear. Sequencing used PBMCs, mostly from graft donor cells, obtained 60 days after TCRalphabeta/CD19-depleted stem cell transplant. DNA for the CDR3: TGTGCCAGCAGGGAGATGCAGAGTACATATGAGCAGTTCTTC. As protein: CASREMQSTYEQFF.